In this sample, the clone carrying this T cell receptor (beta chain) turned up a few times. The data were obtained in a study of OX40 agonist ivuxolimab in advanced cancers. Systemic immunosuppression or a history of autoimmune disease excluded patients. CDR1 and CDR2 (germline): MDHEN, SYDVKM. This CDR3 is built from 15 residues. Trimming stripped 3 bases from V and 8 bases from J, with 17 bases between. The table came from immunoSEQ multiplex PCR; TCRdb's copy has only in-frame clones and leaves some out. The sample gives 30,000 to 40,000 clones, 65% to 80% of which show up once; 8% to 10% is in the top ten.

The chain joins TRBV28 to TRBJ2-1, with a tentative D call TRBD2 (5 bases). This specimen was CD4+ or CD8+ T cells sorted from blood, taken in a trial of the OX40 agonist ivuxolimab. This clonotype originated in an adult with an advanced solid tumor such as melanoma, head and neck, liver or kidney cancer. CDR3 amino acids: CASSFSGIVADEQFF. DNA of the CDR3: TGTGCCAGCAGTTTCTCGGGGATCGTTGCGGATGAGCAGTTCTTC.